The following is a TCR beta chain sequence with its context. Time point denoted: newly diagnosed GD, antithyroid drugs for less than 3 months. Making the TCR library involved RNA that had been extracted from PBMCs. HTBI primers from iRepertoire and Arm-PCR of CDR3 regions yielded the TCR beta libraries. TCRdb reprocessed the multiplex PCR reads via MiXCR and lists one record per CDR3 protein. Here the sample spans approximately 400,000 distinct CDR3 sequences, approximately 12% being singletons. This specimen comes from a study of regulatory T cells in long-lasting Graves disease. This same sample was also taken into another study, of T cells in Graves' hyperthyroidism and ophthalmopathy.

The sample here was peripheral blood mononuclear cells (PBMCs), taken at new diagnosis, from a patient treated with antithyroid drugs. The clonotype originates from a woman aged 18-29 years with Graves disease.

The DNA for the CDR3 is TGTGCCAGCAGTTTACTCCGGACAGGGGGCTTAAGTGAGCAGTTCTTC. It specifies CASSLLRTGGLSEQFF. This chain links TRBV28 with TRBJ2-1, with 11 bases lining up with TRBD1. V was clipped by 2 bases and J by 9 bases; unmatched bases: 9. This CDR3 comprises 16 residues. Germline assignment: CDR1 MDHEN and CDR2 SYDVKM.